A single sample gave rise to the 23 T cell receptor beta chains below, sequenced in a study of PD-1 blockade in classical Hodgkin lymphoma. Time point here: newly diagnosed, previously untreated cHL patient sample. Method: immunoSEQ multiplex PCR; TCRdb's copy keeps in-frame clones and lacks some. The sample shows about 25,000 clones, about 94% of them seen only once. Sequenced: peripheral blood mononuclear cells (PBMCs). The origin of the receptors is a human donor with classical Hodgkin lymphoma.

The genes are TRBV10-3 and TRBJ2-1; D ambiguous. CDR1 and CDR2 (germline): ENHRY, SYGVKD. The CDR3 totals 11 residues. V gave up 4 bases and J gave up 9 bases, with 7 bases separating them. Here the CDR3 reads CAISGGTEQFF. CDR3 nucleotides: TGTGCCATCAGTGGGGGTACTGAGCAGTTCTTC.

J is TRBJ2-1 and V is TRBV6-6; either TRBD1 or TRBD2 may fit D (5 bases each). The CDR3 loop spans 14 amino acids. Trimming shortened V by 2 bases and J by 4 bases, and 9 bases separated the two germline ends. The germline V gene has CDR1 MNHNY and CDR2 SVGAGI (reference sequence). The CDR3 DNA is TGTGCCAGCAGTTACCGGGACCCTTACAATGAGCAGTTCTTC. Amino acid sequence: CASSYRDPYNEQFF.

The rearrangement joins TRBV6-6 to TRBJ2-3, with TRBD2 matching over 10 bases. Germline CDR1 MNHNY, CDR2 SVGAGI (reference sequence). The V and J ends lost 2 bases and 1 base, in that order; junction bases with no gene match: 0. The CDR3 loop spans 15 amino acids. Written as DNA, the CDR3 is TGTGCCAGCAGTTACAGCGGGAGGGGCACAGATACGCAGTATTTT. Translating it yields CASSYSGRGTDTQYF.

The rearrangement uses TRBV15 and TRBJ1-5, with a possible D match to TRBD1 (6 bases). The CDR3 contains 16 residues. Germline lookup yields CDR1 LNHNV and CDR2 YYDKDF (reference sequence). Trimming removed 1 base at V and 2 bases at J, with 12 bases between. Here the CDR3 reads CATSRVGGLGNQPQHF. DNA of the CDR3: TGTGCCACCAGCAGAGTTGGGGGGCTCGGCAATCAGCCCCAGCATTTT.

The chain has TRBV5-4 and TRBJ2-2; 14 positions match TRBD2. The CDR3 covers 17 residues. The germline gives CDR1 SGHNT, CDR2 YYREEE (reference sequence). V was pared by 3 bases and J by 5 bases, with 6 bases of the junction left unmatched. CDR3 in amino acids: CASSSGTSGSVTGELFF. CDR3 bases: TGTGCCAGCAGCTCAGGGACTAGCGGGAGTGTAACCGGGGAGCTGTTTTTT.

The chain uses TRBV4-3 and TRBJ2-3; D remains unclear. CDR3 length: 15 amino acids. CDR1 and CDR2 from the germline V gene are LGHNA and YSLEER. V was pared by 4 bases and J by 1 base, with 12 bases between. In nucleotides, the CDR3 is TGCGCCAGCAGCCCCGACTCGCTAGGCACAGATACGCAGTATTTT. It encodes CASSPDSLGTDTQYF.

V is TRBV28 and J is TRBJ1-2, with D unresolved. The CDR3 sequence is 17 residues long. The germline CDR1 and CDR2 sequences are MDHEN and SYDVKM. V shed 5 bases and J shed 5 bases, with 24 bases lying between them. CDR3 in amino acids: CASSPLLSQLRSYGYTF. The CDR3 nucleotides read TGTGCCAGCAGTCCCCTTTTGAGCCAGCTCCGATCTTATGGCTACACCTTC.

The CDR3 region is CASSHMGSEQYF. CDR3 nucleotides: TGTGCCAGCAGCCATATGGGCTCCGAGCAGTACTTC. The chain couples TRBV14 to TRBJ2-7; D remains unclear. Trimming stripped 3 bases from V and 6 bases from J, with 9 bases between. The CDR3 runs 12 residues. The germline gives CDR1 SGHDN, CDR2 FVKESK.

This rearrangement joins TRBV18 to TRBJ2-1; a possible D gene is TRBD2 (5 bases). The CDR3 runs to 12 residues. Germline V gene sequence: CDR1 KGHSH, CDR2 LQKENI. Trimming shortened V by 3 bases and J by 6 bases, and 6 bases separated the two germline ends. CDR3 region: CASSPGVNEQFF. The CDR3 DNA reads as TGTGCCAGCTCACCCGGGGTCAATGAGCAGTTCTTC.

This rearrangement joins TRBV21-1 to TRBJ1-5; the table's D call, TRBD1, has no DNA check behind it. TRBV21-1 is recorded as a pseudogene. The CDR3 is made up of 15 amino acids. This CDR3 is CASSRDREPNQPQHF. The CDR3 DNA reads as TGTGCCAGCAGTAGGGACAGGGAACCCAATCAGCCCCAGCATTTT.

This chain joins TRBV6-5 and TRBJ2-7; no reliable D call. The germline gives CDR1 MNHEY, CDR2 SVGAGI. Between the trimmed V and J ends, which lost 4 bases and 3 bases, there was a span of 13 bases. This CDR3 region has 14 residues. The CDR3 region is CASSLARVGYEQYF. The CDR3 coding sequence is TGTGCCAGCAGTTTGGCTAGGGTTGGCTACGAGCAGTACTTC.

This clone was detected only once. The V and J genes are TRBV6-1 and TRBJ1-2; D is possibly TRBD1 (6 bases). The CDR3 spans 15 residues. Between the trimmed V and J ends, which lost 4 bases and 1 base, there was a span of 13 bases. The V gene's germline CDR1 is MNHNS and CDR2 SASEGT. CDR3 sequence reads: CASSVSWTDNYGYTF. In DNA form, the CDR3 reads TGTGCCAGCAGTGTTTCCTGGACAGATAACTATGGCTACACCTTC.

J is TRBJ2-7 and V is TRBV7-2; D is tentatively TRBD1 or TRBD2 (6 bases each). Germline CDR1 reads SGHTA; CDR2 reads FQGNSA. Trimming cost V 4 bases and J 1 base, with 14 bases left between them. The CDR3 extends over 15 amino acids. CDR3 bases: TGTGCCAGCAGCTCGTGGGGGGCACGGTCCTACGAGCAGTACTTC. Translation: CASSSWGARSYEQYF.

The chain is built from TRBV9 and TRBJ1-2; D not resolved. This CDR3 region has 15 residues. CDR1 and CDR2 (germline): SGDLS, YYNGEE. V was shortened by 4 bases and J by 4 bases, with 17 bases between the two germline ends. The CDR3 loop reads CASSLSPQFLYGYTF. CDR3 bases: TGTGCCAGCAGCCTTTCCCCACAGTTCCTCTATGGCTACACCTTC.

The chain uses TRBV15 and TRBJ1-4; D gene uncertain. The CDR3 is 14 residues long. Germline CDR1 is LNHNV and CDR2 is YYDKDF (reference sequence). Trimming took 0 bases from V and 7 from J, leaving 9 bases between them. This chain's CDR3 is CATSRESRGEKLFF. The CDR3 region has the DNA TGTGCCACCAGCAGAGAAAGTCGAGGTGAAAAACTGTTTTTT. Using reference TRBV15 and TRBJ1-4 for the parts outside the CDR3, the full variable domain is DAMVIQNPRYQVTQFGKPVTLSCSQTLNHNVMYWYQQKSSQAPKLLFHYYDKDFNNEADTPDNFQSRRPNTSFCFLDIRSPGLGDTAMYLCATSRESRGEKLFFGSGTQLSVL.

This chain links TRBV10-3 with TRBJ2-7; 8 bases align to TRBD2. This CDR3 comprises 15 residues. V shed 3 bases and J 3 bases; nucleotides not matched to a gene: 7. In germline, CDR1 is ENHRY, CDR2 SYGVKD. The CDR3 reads CAISERAGAYYEQYF. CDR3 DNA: TGTGCCATCAGTGAAAGAGCGGGGGCTTACTACGAGCAGTACTTC.

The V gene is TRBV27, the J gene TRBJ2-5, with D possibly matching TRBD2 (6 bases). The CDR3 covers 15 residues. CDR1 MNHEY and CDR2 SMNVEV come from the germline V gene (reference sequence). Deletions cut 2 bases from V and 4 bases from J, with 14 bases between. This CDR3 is CASSLGSGRPETQYF. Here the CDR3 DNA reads TGTGCCAGCAGTTTAGGTAGCGGTCGACCAGAGACCCAGTACTTC.

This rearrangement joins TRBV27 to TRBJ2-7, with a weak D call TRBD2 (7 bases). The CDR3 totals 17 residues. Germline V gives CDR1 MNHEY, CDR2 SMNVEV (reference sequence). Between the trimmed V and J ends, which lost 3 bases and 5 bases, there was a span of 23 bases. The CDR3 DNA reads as TGTGCCAGCAGTTTTTTGGTGGGGGCCGGGAGGCGTAACGAGCAGTACTTC. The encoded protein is CASSFLVGAGRRNEQYF.

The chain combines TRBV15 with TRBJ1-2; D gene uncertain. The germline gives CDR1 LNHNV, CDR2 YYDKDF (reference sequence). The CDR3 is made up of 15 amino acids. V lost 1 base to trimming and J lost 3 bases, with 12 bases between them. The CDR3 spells CATSRGRETHYGYTF. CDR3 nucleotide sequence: TGTGCCACCAGCAGAGGAAGGGAGACCCACTATGGCTACACCTTC. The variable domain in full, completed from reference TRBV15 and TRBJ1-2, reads DAMVIQNPRYQVTQFGKPVTLSCSQTLNHNVMYWYQQKSSQAPKLLFHYYDKDFNNEADTPDNFQSRRPNTSFCFLDIRSPGLGDTAMYLCATSRGRETHYGYTFGSGTRLTVV.

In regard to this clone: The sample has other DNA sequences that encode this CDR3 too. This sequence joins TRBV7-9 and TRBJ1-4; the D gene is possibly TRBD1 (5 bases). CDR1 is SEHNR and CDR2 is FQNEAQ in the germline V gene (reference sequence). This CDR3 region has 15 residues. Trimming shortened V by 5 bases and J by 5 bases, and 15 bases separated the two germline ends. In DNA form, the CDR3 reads TGTGCCAGCAGCACCTATGGGACTGTAAATGAAAAACTGTTTTTT. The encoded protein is CASSTYGTVNEKLFF.

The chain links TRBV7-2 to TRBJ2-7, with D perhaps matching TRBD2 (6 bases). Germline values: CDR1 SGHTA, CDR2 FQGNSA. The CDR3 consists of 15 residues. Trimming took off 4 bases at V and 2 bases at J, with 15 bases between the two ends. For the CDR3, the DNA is TGTGCCAGCAGCTCAGGGCGGCGGGGCCCCTACGAGCAGTACTTC. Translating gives CASSSGRRGPYEQYF.

The DNA for the CDR3 is TGTGCCAGCAGCGTAGGTGGGGACAGGCGCTATGGCTACACCTTC. It is translated as CASSVGGDRRYGYTF. This chain connects TRBV9 to TRBJ1-2; TRBD1 matches 8 bases. The length of the CDR3 is 15 residues. In germline, CDR1 is SGDLS, CDR2 YYNGEE. Germline trimming cut 0 bases from V and 4 bases from J; bases unmatched to any gene: 5.

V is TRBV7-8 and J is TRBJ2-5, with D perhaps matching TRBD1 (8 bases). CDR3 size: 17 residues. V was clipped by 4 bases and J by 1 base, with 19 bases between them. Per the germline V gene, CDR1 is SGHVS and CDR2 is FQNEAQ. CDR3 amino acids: CASSYRGGPATQETQYF. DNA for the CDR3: TGTGCCAGCAGCTACAGGGGGGGACCGGCCACCCAAGAGACCCAGTACTTC. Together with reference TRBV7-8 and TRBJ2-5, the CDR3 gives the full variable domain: GAGVSQSPRYKVAKRGQDVALRCDPISGHVSLFWYQQALGQGPEFLTYFQNEAQLDKSGLPSDRFFAERPEGSVSTLKIQRTQQEDSAVYLCASSYRGGPATQETQYFGPGTRLLVL.